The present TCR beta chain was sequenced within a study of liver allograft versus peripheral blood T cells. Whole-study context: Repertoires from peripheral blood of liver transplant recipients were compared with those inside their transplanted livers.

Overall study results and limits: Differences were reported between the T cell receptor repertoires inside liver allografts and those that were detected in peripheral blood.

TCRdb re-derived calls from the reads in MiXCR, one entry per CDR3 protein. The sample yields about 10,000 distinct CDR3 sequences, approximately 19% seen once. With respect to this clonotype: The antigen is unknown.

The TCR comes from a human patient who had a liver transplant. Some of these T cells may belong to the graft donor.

CDR3 coding DNA: TGTGCCAGCAGTACCTCAGGGGGCCGAAACACCATATATTTT. Translated, it gives CASSTSGGRNTIYF. The rearrangement links TRBV27 to TRBJ1-3; TRBD1 matches 8 bases. This CDR3 is built from 14 residues. V gave up 5 bases and J gave up 5 bases; unmatched junction bases: 5. CDR1 and CDR2 from the germline V gene are MNHEY and SMNVEV (reference sequence).